The clone carrying this TCR beta chain has ten or more counts. The antigen is undetermined. This record comes from a study of T cells in Graves' hyperthyroidism and ophthalmopathy. Study as a whole: Blood was drawn when the patient was first diagnosed and still untreated. Study-wide points: From stable hyperthyroidism, ophthalmopathy was separated by a 13 V-J model.

The hyperthyroidism patients had all been newly diagnosed, and their disease duration was under 2 months. Their ages ranged from 18 to 65 years. PBMCs came from 8.5 to 10 ml fresh peripheral blood. RNA transcripts provided the source from which TCR beta CDR3 regions were amplified. A first-round RT-PCR of the TCR CDR3 used the HTBI primer set. TCRdb ran MiXCR on the multiplex PCR reads and lists one entry per CDR3 protein. The repertoire holds about 500,000 distinct CDR3 sequences, with around 14% as singletons. Germline assignment: CDR1 SGHKS and CDR2 YYEKEE (reference sequence). J gave up 11 bases and V 4 bases, and 11 bases lay outside the gene matches. CDR3 size: 13 residues.

Input material: blood. The genes are TRBV5-5 and TRBJ1-1; 7 bases fit TRBD1. This TCR was sampled from a woman aged 18 to 35 with Graves' hyperthyroidism. The CDR3 protein is CASSPPTGYSAFF. The CDR3 DNA sequence: TGTGCCAGCAGCCCTCCGACAGGGTACAGTGCTTTCTTT.